One sample yielded the 22 T cell receptor beta chains listed below, sequenced in a study of blood T cells in healthy people across ages. The authors ran a second PCR of 7 to 11 cycles using a sample-barcoded 5' primer and a J-beta primer mix. From the 5' RACE reads, TCRdb called clonotypes with MiXCR, one entry per CDR3 protein. The table records some 1.4 million distinct CDR3 sequences, around 42% of them present only once. The sample comprised blood. Every receptor here comes from a woman between 18 and 29 years old in good health.

The chain is built from TRBV3-1 and TRBJ2-7; TRBD1 matches 8 bases. Germline V gene sequence: CDR1 LGHDT, CDR2 YNNKEL (reference sequence). The CDR3 covers 17 residues. The V and J ends lost 2 bases and 4 bases, in that order; junction bases with no gene match: 13. The CDR3 loop reads CASSQTVDREEGYEQYF. In DNA, the CDR3 is TGTGCCAGCAGCCAAACTGTGGACAGGGAAGAGGGGTACGAGCAGTACTTC.

The V call is TRBV2, the J call TRBJ2-1; 10 positions agree with TRBD1. V was clipped by 6 bases and J by 6 bases; unmatched bases: 8. The CDR3 has 15 residues. CDR1 and CDR2 (germline): SNHLY, FYNNEI. CDR3 DNA sequence: TGTGCCAGCAGGGAGACAGGGGGCGGAATCAATGAGCAGTTCTTC. This sequence encodes CASRETGGGINEQFF.

This clonotype came up a few times. The chain links TRBV2 to TRBJ2-4; D is perhaps TRBD1 or TRBD2 (5 bases each). Trimming left V 1 base short and J 5 bases short, with 12 bases between. The CDR3 runs 15 residues. The germline gives CDR1 SNHLY, CDR2 FYNNEI. CDR3 DNA sequence: TGTGCCAGCAGTGAAGGGGGGTGGTACCAAAACATTCAGTACTTC. Encoded protein: CASSEGGWYQNIQYF.

V and J are TRBV27 and TRBJ2-3; D unresolved. Trimming shortened V by 10 bases and J by 4 bases, and 12 bases separated the two germline ends. The CDR3 loop spans 12 amino acids. The germline gives CDR1 MNHEY, CDR2 SMNVEV (reference sequence). The CDR3 sequence: CATWIEADTQYF. DNA for the CDR3: TGTGCCACCTGGATTGAGGCAGATACGCAGTATTTT.

This clonotype turned up a few times. The chain is built from TRBV12-3 or TRBV12-4 and TRBJ2-7; D gene uncertain. The CDR3 is made up of 11 amino acids. V was shortened by 3 bases and J by 10 bases, with 10 bases between the two germline ends. The CDR3 reads CASSFEAKQYF. The CDR3 bases are TGTGCCAGCAGTTTCGAGGCCAAACAGTACTTC.

The V gene is TRBV29-1, the J gene TRBJ2-1, with D unclear. V gave up 4 bases and J gave up 7 bases, with 8 bases separating them. This CDR3 contains 11 residues. In germline, CDR1 is SQVTM, CDR2 ANQGSEA. The DNA for the CDR3 is TGCAGCGTTGTGGTAAGAAATGAGCAGTTCTTC. Translating it yields CSVVVRNEQFF.

In regard to this clonotype: Sequence at one end of the junction differs from germline and may be a read error. The rearrangement joins TRBV12-3 or TRBV12-4 to TRBJ2-7, with a possible D match to TRBD2 (9 bases). The CDR3 has 18 amino acids. The CDR3 loop reads CAGSSPGQASGRPYEQYF. CDR3 bases: TGTGCCGGCAGTTCCCCGGGACAGGCCAGCGGGAGGCCCTACGAGCAGTACTTC.

The gene calls are TRBV20-1 and TRBJ1-1; a weak D match, TRBD1 (5 bases). Germline CDR1 is DFQATT and CDR2 is SNEGSKA (reference sequence). There are 15 residues in the CDR3. Trimming pared 1 base from V and 6 bases from J, leaving 18 bases between. DNA of the CDR3: TGCAGTGCTAGAGCCCACGGGGGGGGGATGGCTGAAGCTTTCTTT. The encoded protein is CSARAHGGGMAEAFF.

V gene TRBV20-1 combines with J gene TRBJ2-1; 10 positions agree with TRBD2. The CDR3 contains 15 residues. The V gene end was trimmed by 3 bases and the J gene end by 2 bases; junction bases not matched to a gene: 4. Per the germline V gene, CDR1 is DFQATT and CDR2 is SNEGSKA (reference sequence). The CDR3 here is CSASASGSAYNEQFF. DNA of the CDR3: TGCAGTGCTAGCGCTAGCGGGAGTGCCTACAATGAGCAGTTCTTC.

This clonotype was counted between two and nine times. This rearrangement joins TRBV20-1 to TRBJ2-7; possible D gene TRBD2, 6 bases. This CDR3 has 15 residues. The V end lost 4 bases, the J end lost 2 bases, and 18 bases lay between the germline ends. The germline V gene has CDR1 DFQATT and CDR2 SNEGSKA (reference sequence). The CDR3 loop reads CSATPPGRAPYEQYF. The CDR3 nucleotides are TGCAGTGCTACCCCCCCCGGGAGAGCCCCCTACGAGCAGTACTTC.

The table lists this clonotype with many counts. The V gene is TRBV20-1, the J gene TRBJ2-1; TRBD1 or TRBD2 may be the D gene (6 bases each). The CDR3 consists of 11 residues. CDR1 is DFQATT, CDR2 SNEGSKA, per germline (reference sequence). The CDR3, as DNA: TGCACGGGGGCGTCCTACAATGAGCAGTTCTTC. Residues: CTGASYNEQFF.

The genes are TRBV18 and TRBJ2-1; 8 positions match TRBD1. The CDR3 contains 16 residues. Per the germline V gene, CDR1 is KGHSH and CDR2 is LQKENI. J was trimmed by 1 base and V by 2 bases; bases with no gene match: 4. This chain's CDR3 is CASSPTGQESYNEQFF. CDR3 DNA: TGTGCCAGCTCACCAACGGGACAGGAGTCCTACAATGAGCAGTTCTTC.

This chain uses TRBV4-1 with TRBJ2-3; the match to TRBD2 covers 9 bases. This CDR3 contains 21 residues. J gave up 1 base and V 4 bases, and 21 bases lay outside the gene matches. CDR1 is MGHRA, CDR2 YSYEKL, per germline. The CDR3: CASSPDRAGGPFRGGTDTQYF. CDR3 in DNA: TGCGCCAGCAGCCCGGATCGGGCGGGAGGGCCTTTTCGAGGGGGCACAGATACGCAGTATTTT.

This chain connects TRBV7-6 to TRBJ2-4; 10 bases fit TRBD1. The J call is uncertain, as TRBJ2-7 better fits the DNA end. Germline CDR1 reads SGHVS; CDR2 reads FNYEAQ. The CDR3 is made up of 16 amino acids. CDR3 nucleotide sequence: TGTGCCAGCAGCTCGCCAAAGACAGGGGGCTTGTACGAGCAGTACTTC. Amino acids: CASSSPKTGGLYEQYF.

The DNA of the CDR3 is TGCAGCGTCGACCGGGGCGGGGGGAACACCGGGGAGCTGTTTTTT. It yields the protein CSVDRGGGNTGELFF. The genes are TRBV29-1 and TRBJ2-2; 7 bases line up with TRBD2. This CDR3 has 15 amino acids. The germline V gene has CDR1 SQVTM and CDR2 ANQGSEA. The J segment lost 1 base and the V segment lost 6 bases, leaving 8 bases of the junction unmatched.

This clonotype was seen more than once but under ten times. V usage is TRBV12-3 or TRBV12-4 and J usage is TRBJ2-3; no reliable D call. V lost 6 bases and J 2 bases, leaving 12 bases between the germline ends. This CDR3 is 14 amino acids long. CDR3 nucleotide sequence: TGTGCCAGCAGCCCCAGAATGGTCACAGATACGCAGTATTTT. Protein: CASSPRMVTDTQYF.

The J gene is TRBJ2-3, the V gene TRBV20-1; tentative D call: TRBD2 (5 bases). CDR1 and CDR2 from the germline V gene are DFQATT and SNEGSKA (reference sequence). Trimming removed 3 bases at V and 5 bases at J, with 9 bases between. The CDR3 loop spans 12 amino acids. For the CDR3, the DNA is TGCAGTGCTAGCGGGAATAGAGATACGCAGTATTTT. It translates to CSASGNRDTQYF.

The CDR3 DNA reads as TGCAGTGCCGACAGGGCTGGGGATACGCAGTATTTT. It is translated as CSADRAGDTQYF. J is TRBJ2-3 and V is TRBV20-1, with 7 bases aligning to TRBD1. Trimming at V came to 6 bases and at J to 6 bases, leaving 6 bases not matched to a gene. CDR3 length: 12 residues. Per germline, CDR1 DFQATT and CDR2 SNEGSKA (reference sequence).

This chain joins TRBV7-8 and TRBJ2-3; 7 nucleotides align to TRBD2. CDR1 is SGHVS, CDR2 FQNEAQ, per germline. There are 15 residues in the CDR3. V dropped 1 base and J dropped 4; count of bases not matched to a gene: 5. CDR3 bases: TGTGCCAGCAGCTTAGTAGGTAGCGGGTCAGATACGCAGTATTTT. Translated: CASSLVGSGSDTQYF. Supplemented by reference TRBV7-8 and TRBJ2-3, the full variable domain reads GAGVSQSPRYKVAKRGQDVALRCDPISGHVSLFWYQQALGQGPEFLTYFQNEAQLDKSGLPSDRFFAERPEGSVSTLKIQRTQQEDSAVYLCASSLVGSGSDTQYFGPGTRLTVL.

The chain carries TRBV5-1 and TRBJ2-1; 9 positions match TRBD2. V lost 4 bases, J lost 5 bases, and 10 bases stayed unmatched. Per germline, CDR1 SGHRS and CDR2 YFSETQ. The CDR3 has 16 residues. CDR3: CASSTVAGVSHNEQFF. Here the CDR3 DNA reads TGCGCCAGCAGCACAGTAGCGGGAGTCTCTCACAATGAGCAGTTCTTC.

This clonotype was counted only a few times. The rearrangement links TRBV11-2 to TRBJ1-2, with D perhaps matching TRBD1 (5 bases). CDR3 length: 17 amino acids. Between the trimmed V and J ends, which lost 4 bases and 4 bases, there was a span of 22 bases. The germline CDR1 and CDR2 sequences are SGHAT and FQNNGV. The CDR3 sequence: CASSSTLAGATSYGYTF. The DNA of the CDR3 is TGTGCCAGCAGCTCCACCCTCGCTGGGGCGACTTCCTATGGCTACACCTTC.

J is TRBJ2-2 and V is TRBV20-1, with TRBD2 matching 11 bases. V lost 1 base to trimming and J lost 2 bases; unmatched junction nucleotides: 3. The CDR3 runs to 16 residues. The germline V gene encodes CDR1 DFQATT and CDR2 SNEGSKA (reference sequence). The DNA for the CDR3 is TGCAGTGCTAGAGGGGGGACTAGCGGAAACACCGGGGAGCTGTTTTTT. Amino acids: CSARGGTSGNTGELFF.